Each of the 19 T cell receptor beta chains below was sequenced from the same sample in a study of Ad26.COV2.S vaccination and SARS-CoV-2 variants (dated by TCRdb to about 2021). The method behind the library was the immunoSEQ multiplex PCR assay. The table comes from immuneACCESS by way of TCRdb, which keeps in-frame sequences with V and J called. Part of the clones is missing from these tables; in studies checked, under half for an unresolved V gene and the rest for unknown reasons. For this sample there are 350,000 to 500,000 clones; about 90% appear just once. The ten largest clonotypes hold around 4.2% of the sample. The sample's treatment or condition, from its label and the paper: roughly 20 received Ad26.COV2.S at low or high dose, single or two shots; about 5 received placebo; per-sample allocation not given. For vaccine and placebo recipients, the sequenced repertoires came from samples collected on day 63 after the first injection.

Source: peripheral blood, taken in a trial of Ad26.COV2.S vaccine versus placebo. The receptors here all came from a person between 18 and 59 years old who received the Ad26.COV2.S COVID-19 vaccine or a placebo.

This CDR3 reads CASSLDRAIIHQPQHF. CDR3 nucleotides: TGTGCCAGCAGCTTAGACAGGGCAATAATCCATCAGCCCCAGCATTTT. The rearrangement joins TRBV7-8 to TRBJ1-5; D might be TRBD1 (6 bases). Germline V gene lookup returns CDR1 SGHVS and CDR2 FQNEAQ. This CDR3 has 16 residues. With 1 base removed from V and 5 bases from J, the gap between germline ends came to 15 bases.

The chain joins TRBV27 to TRBJ2-2; the D is unclear. The CDR3 length is 12 residues. Germline loops: CDR1 MNHEY, CDR2 SMNVEV (reference sequence). Trimming took 8 bases from V and 1 from J, leaving 5 bases between them. CDR3 nucleotide sequence: TGTGCCAGCGGGGAGAACACCGGGGAGCTGTTTTTT. This translates into CASGENTGELFF.

The V call is TRBV7-9, the J call TRBJ2-6; the D is unclear. This CDR3 is built from 16 residues. Trimming left V 1 base short and J 0 bases short, with 7 bases between. CDR1 is SEHNR, CDR2 FQNEAQ, per germline (reference sequence). The CDR3 region has the DNA TGTGCCAGCAGCTTAGAAGGTATCTCTGGGGCCAACGTCCTGACTTTC. Protein product: CASSLEGISGANVLTF. The complete variable domain, with remaining parts taken from reference TRBV7-9 and TRBJ2-6, reads DTGVSQNPRHKITKRGQNVTFRCDPISEHNRLYWYRQTLGQGPEFLTYFQNEAQLEKSRLLSDRFSAERPKGSFSTLEIQRTEQGDSAMYLCASSLEGISGANVLTFGAGSRLTVL.

This clone was found once. This sequence joins TRBV14 and TRBJ2-6; 11 bases line up with TRBD1. CDR3 size: 18 residues. Germline trimming cut 6 bases from V and 1 base from J; bases unmatched to any gene: 8. Germline assignment: CDR1 SGHDN and CDR2 FVKESK. Here the CDR3 DNA reads TGTGCCAGCAGTCCGTGGACAGGGGGCGCTTCTGGGGCCAACGTCCTGACTTTC. It yields the protein CASSPWTGGASGANVLTF. Full variable domain (outside the CDR3, taken from reference TRBV14 and TRBJ2-6): EAGVTQFPSHSVIEKGQTVTLRCDPISGHDNLYWYRRVMGKEIKFLLHFVKESKQDESGMPNNRFLAERTGGTYSTLKVQPAELEDSGVYFCASSPWTGGASGANVLTFGAGSRLTVL.

V and J are TRBV13 and TRBJ2-7, with TRBD2 matching over 10 bases. From germline, CDR1 is PRHDT and CDR2 FYEKMQ (reference sequence). Trimming removed 3 bases from V and 4 bases from J; junction bases left unmatched: 6. The CDR3 runs 15 residues. The CDR3 sequence is CASSFTASGRYEQYF. Written as DNA, the CDR3 is TGTGCCAGCAGCTTTACGGCTAGCGGGAGATACGAGCAGTACTTC.

The V gene is TRBV6-4, the J gene TRBJ1-6, with D possibly TRBD1 on 6 matching bases. Germline V gene sequence: CDR1 MRHNA, CDR2 SNTAGT. V was trimmed by 0 bases and J by 9 bases, leaving 9 bases between them. The CDR3 length is 14 residues. CDR3 protein: CASSDSGGSSPLHF. CDR3 DNA sequence: TGTGCCAGCAGTGACTCAGGGGGGAGTTCACCCCTCCACTTT.

The chain uses TRBV18 and TRBJ2-1; D gene unclear. Germline V gene data show CDR1 as KGHSH and CDR2 as LQKENI. CDR3 length equals 13 residues. V shed 2 bases and J shed 5 bases, with 7 bases lying between them. The CDR3 coding sequence is TGTGCCAGCTCACCAATGGCCGACAATGAGCAGTTCTTC. Protein: CASSPMADNEQFF.

Here the CDR3 reads CASSLEGTREKLFF. As DNA, the CDR3 is TGCGCCAGCAGCTTGGAAGGGACGAGGGAAAAACTGTTTTTT. The rearrangement uses TRBV5-1 and TRBJ1-4; TRBD1 might be the D (5 bases). With 0 bases removed from V and 8 bases from J, the gap between germline ends came to 11 bases. Per germline, CDR1 SGHRS and CDR2 YFSETQ. The CDR3 extends over 14 amino acids.

This chain uses TRBV11-1 with TRBJ2-1; D is possibly TRBD2 (5 bases). The length of the CDR3 is 12 residues. Trimming took off 5 bases at V and 8 bases at J, with 10 bases between the two ends. Germline CDR1 is SGHAT and CDR2 is FQDESV (reference sequence). Written as DNA, the CDR3 is TGTGCCAGCAGCCCAAGGCGGGATGAGCAGTTCTTC. Translated, it gives CASSPRRDEQFF.

This chain links TRBV27 with TRBJ2-3; D assignment may be TRBD1 or TRBD2 (5 bases each). Germline CDR1 is MNHEY and CDR2 is SMNVEV (reference sequence). Trimming removed 3 bases at V and 0 bases at J, with 19 bases between. CDR3 size: 18 residues. The CDR3 spells CASSFTSSPGASTDTQYF. The CDR3 bases are TGTGCCAGCAGTTTCACATCCTCCCCCGGGGCCAGCACAGATACGCAGTATTTT.

This clone was observed once. CDR3 sequence: CASSLAVQPANYGYTF. The CDR3 DNA is TGTGCCAGCAGCTTGGCGGTTCAGCCCGCTAACTATGGCTACACCTTC. The genes are TRBV5-6 and TRBJ1-2; D remains ambiguous. Germline V lookup: CDR1 SGHDT, CDR2 YYEEEE. The CDR3 length is 16 residues. V gave up 0 bases and J gave up 0 bases, with 12 bases separating them. Full variable domain (missing parts from reference TRBV5-6 and TRBJ1-2): DAGVTQSPTHLIKTRGQQVTLRCSPKSGHDTVSWYQQALGQGPQFIFQYYEEEERQRGNFPDRFSGHQFPNYSSELNVNALLLGDSALYLCASSLAVQPANYGYTFGSGTRLTVV.

The gene calls are TRBV7-2 and TRBJ2-4; the D is unclear. The V and J ends lost 5 bases and 0 bases respectively, with 11 bases between them. This CDR3 comprises 15 residues. Germline CDR1 SGHTA, CDR2 FQGNSA. CDR3 nucleotide sequence: TGTGCCAGCAGCCCGGTCGGAACAGCCAAAAACATTCAGTACTTC. Translated: CASSPVGTAKNIQYF.

The chain joins TRBV7-9 to TRBJ1-1; 7 nucleotides line up with TRBD1. The CDR3 totals 14 residues. Trimming at V came to 5 bases and at J to 0 bases, leaving 3 bases not matched to a gene. Germline V lookup: CDR1 SEHNR, CDR2 FQNEAQ (reference sequence). CDR3: CASSGRGVNTEAFF. The CDR3 DNA reads TGTGCCAGCAGCGGCAGGGGGGTGAACACTGAAGCTTTCTTT.

The chain couples TRBV12-3 or TRBV12-4 to TRBJ2-5; D may be TRBD1 (5 bases). There are 13 residues in the CDR3. V was clipped by 3 bases and J by 3 bases, with 8 bases between them. CDR3 nucleotide sequence: TGTGCCAGCAGTTTCTCCAGGGAAGAGACCCAGTACTTC. This codes for CASSFSREETQYF.

The rearrangement joins TRBV3-1 (or the pseudogene TRBV3-2) to TRBJ2-7; the D gene is possibly TRBD1 (7 bases). Germline values: CDR1 LGHDT, CDR2 YNNKEL (reference sequence). This CDR3 region has 16 residues. V was cut by 1 base and J by 0 bases, with 13 bases left in between. CDR3 sequence: CASSQARQGLSYEQYF. The DNA for the CDR3 is TGTGCCAGCAGCCAAGCCCGACAGGGACTCTCCTACGAGCAGTACTTC.

The chain has TRBV12-5 and TRBJ1-1; a weak D match, TRBD1 (5 bases). V was trimmed by 2 bases and J by 7 bases, leaving 17 bases between them. CDR3 length: 15 amino acids. Per germline, CDR1 LGHNT and CDR2 FRNRAP. CDR3 amino acids: CASGLPTRDPIEAFF. For the CDR3, the DNA is TGTGCTAGTGGTTTGCCAACTCGGGACCCCATTGAAGCTTTCTTT.

V and J are TRBV4-3 and TRBJ2-7; perhaps D is TRBD1 or TRBD2 (5 bases each). Trimming removed 0 bases from V and 1 base from J, with 19 bases in between. The CDR3 has 18 amino acids. The germline V gene has CDR1 LGHNA and CDR2 YSLEER. The CDR3 reads CASSQEGAGDVGSYEQYF. The CDR3 DNA reads TGCGCCAGCAGCCAAGAAGGGGCCGGGGACGTTGGATCCTACGAGCAGTACTTC.

CDR3 in DNA: TGTGCCAGCAGCGCCCCCCGGAGCGGGAGGGACTATAATGAGCAGTTCTTC. This translates into CASSAPRSGRDYNEQFF. This chain links TRBV9 with TRBJ2-1; 10 bases fit TRBD2. Per the germline V gene, CDR1 is SGDLS and CDR2 is YYNGEE. This CDR3 spans 17 amino acids. The J segment lost 7 bases and the V segment lost 3 bases, leaving 13 bases of the junction unmatched. The whole variable domain, filled in from reference TRBV9 and TRBJ2-1, reads DSGVTQTPKHLITATGQRVTLRCSPRSGDLSVYWYQQSLDQGLQFLIQYYNGEERAKGNILERFSAQQFPDLHSELNLSSLELGDSALYFCASSAPRSGRDYNEQFFGPGTRLTVL.

V usage is TRBV20-1 and J usage is TRBJ2-3; the match to TRBD2 covers 8 bases. The germline CDR1 and CDR2 sequences are DFQATT and SNEGSKA (reference sequence). Trimming cost V 3 bases and J 1 base; bases outside gene matches: 3. The CDR3 length is 14 residues. CDR3 sequence (DNA): TGCAGTGCTAGTTGGCGGGAGGGCACAGATACGCAGTATTTT. Protein product: CSASWREGTDTQYF.